These T cell receptor beta chains were read from a single sample in a study of cytomegalovirus exposure and HLA in healthy donors. Profiled with immunoSEQ multiplex PCR; TCRdb holds only in-frame clones, not every one. The profile covers about 98,000 clones, with roughly 87% appearing a single time and less than 7.5% taken by the ten largest. Sample: PBMCs. The receptors shown here come from a man younger than 35 in good health and CMV-seropositive. Each CDR3 is given with its conserved first and last residue. A D gene is named only where the DNA matches it firmly. Clone size is not always given. Where it is, it says once, few, many or a class for expanded clones.

d_call,j_call,clone_size,v_call,cdr3_aa,cdr3_nt
TRBD1,TRBJ2-7,NA,TRBV4-3,CASSASGTGGYEQYF,TGCGCCAGCAGCGCATCCGGGACAGGGGGCTACGAGCAGTACTTC
TRBD1,TRBJ2-1,NA,TRBV6-1,CASIPGTGGFDEQFF,TGTGCCAGCATTCCCGGGACAGGGGGCTTCGATGAGCAGTTCTTC
NA,TRBJ2-3,NA,TRBV7-3,CASSLTGAVTDTQYF,TGTGCCAGCAGCTTAACGGGGGCTGTCACAGATACGCAGTATTTT
TRBD1,TRBJ1-5,NA,TRBV5-1,CASSHTAGTGINQPQHF,TGCGCCAGCAGCCACACAGCGGGGACAGGGATAAATCAGCCCCAGCATTTT
TRBD1,TRBJ1-2,few,TRBV15,CATSTSLGQGGYGYTF,TGTGCCACCAGCACGTCCCTGGGACAGGGAGGCTATGGCTACACCTTC
TRBD1,TRBJ1-1,NA,TRBV7-8,CASSFPGGNTEAFF,TGTGCCAGCAGCTTTCCAGGGGGCAACACTGAAGCTTTCTTT
NA,TRBJ1-1,once,TRBV29-1,CSVVLGAGNTEAFF,TGCAGCGTTGTGTTGGGGGCAGGGAACACTGAAGCTTTCTTT
TRBD1,TRBJ1-2,NA,TRBV7-2,CASKISGGGYTF,TGTGCCAGCAAAATTTCAGGGGGAGGCTACACCTTC
TRBD2,TRBJ2-3,NA,TRBV7-2,CASSLELAGGNTDTQYF,TGTGCCAGCAGCTTAGAACTAGCGGGAGGGAACACAGATACGCAGTATTTT
NA,TRBJ2-3,few,TRBV7-9,CASSFTGTDTQYF,TGTGCCAGCAGCTTTACAGGCACAGATACGCAGTATTTT
TRBD2,TRBJ2-1,NA,TRBV9,CASSVGPAGGPDNEQFF,TGTGCCAGCAGCGTAGGTCCTGCGGGAGGGCCAGACAATGAGCAGTTCTTC
TRBD1,TRBJ1-5,medium-sized,TRBV19,CAGQGNQPQHF,TGTGCCGGACAGGGCAATCAGCCCCAGCATTTT
TRBD1,TRBJ2-7,NA,TRBV6-5,CASSYTGQGAGYEQYF,TGTGCCAGCAGTTACACAGGACAGGGGGCCGGGTACGAGCAGTACTTC
TRBD2,TRBJ2-5,NA,TRBV7-8,CASSLETSKETQYF,TGTGCCAGCAGCTTAGAGACTAGCAAAGAGACCCAGTACTTC
NA,TRBJ2-7,NA,TRBV7-9,CASSPDYSLTEQYF,TGTGCCAGCAGCCCCGACTATAGTCTAACCGAGCAGTACTTC
NA,TRBJ2-5,few,TRBV10-3,CAISEFSRETQYF,TGTGCCATCAGTGAGTTCTCTCGGGAGACCCAGTACTTC
NA,TRBJ1-6,NA,TRBV6-5,CASSPRQFLDSPLHF,TGTGCCAGCAGTCCCCGACAGTTTTTGGATTCACCCCTCCACTTT
TRBD2,TRBJ2-5,NA,TRBV2,CASSGLAGVETQYF,TGTGCCAGCAGCGGACTAGCGGGGGTAGAGACCCAGTACTTC
TRBD2,TRBJ2-5,NA,TRBV19,CASSRGGRARETQYF,TGTGCCAGTAGCCGTGGCGGGAGGGCCAGGGAGACCCAGTACTTC
NA,TRBJ2-3,NA,TRBV27,CARTNSNRDTSTDTQYF,TGTGCCAGGACCAACTCGAACCGGGACACTAGCACAGATACGCAGTATTTT
NA,TRBJ1-5,NA,TRBV6-1,CASSGFRDQPQHF,TGTGCCAGCAGTGGCTTCAGGGATCAGCCCCAGCATTTT
TRBD1,TRBJ2-7,NA,TRBV11-3,CASSSDRGDDRGREQYF,TGTGCCAGCAGCTCGGACAGGGGCGACGATAGAGGTCGGGAGCAGTACTTC
NA,TRBJ1-4,NA,TRBV25-1,CASSGPNAQEKLFF,TGTGCCAGCAGTGGGCCCAATGCACAAGAAAAACTGTTTTTT
NA,TRBJ1-1,once,TRBV20-1,CSASRSTEAFF,TGCAGTGCTAGCCGGAGCACTGAAGCTTTCTTT
NA,TRBJ1-2,NA,TRBV7-2,CASINEGLRASLVGYTF,TGTGCCAGCATCAACGAGGGTTTAAGGGCCTCTCTGGTTGGCTACACCTTC